This T cell receptor beta chain was sequenced during a study of vaccination effects on CD4 cells after COVID-19. Study information: Participants each got two BNT162b2 or mRNA-1273 vaccine doses.

Study-wide findings and caveats: Late post-vaccination, clones induced by infection and those induced by vaccine underwent marked clonal contraction.

This CDR3 region has 13 residues. V was pared by 4 bases and J by 6 bases, with 11 bases between. Per the germline V gene, CDR1 is SGHKS and CDR2 is YYEKEE (reference sequence). This clone was detected a few times. The antigen is not known. Some clones are missing from TCRdb's copy, which holds only in-frame ones; the method was immunoSEQ multiplex PCR. The table has 50,000 to 75,000 clones, around 81% seen once. Antigen-specific CD4+ T cells were first expanded with viral peptide pools by the ViraFEST assay and only then sequenced. The authors isolated CD4+ T cells after ten to eleven days of culture. Vaccinated recipients, who were negative for nucleocapsid antibodies, had no history of SARS-CoV-2 infection. It was with around 10 IU/ml IL-2 and around 10 ug/ml peptides that a few million PBMC per well were cultured.

The chain employs TRBV5-5 and TRBJ1-5; D remains ambiguous. The receptor was isolated from a human donor who received a COVID-19 vaccine. Sequences were derived from CD4+ T cells from PBMCs cultured with HCoV-229E spike peptides, sampled before COVID-19 vaccination. The CDR3 bases are TGTGCCAGCAGCGTGGTGACGGGTCAGCCCCAGCATTTT. Amino acids: CASSVVTGQPQHF.